These T cell receptor beta chains were read from a single sample in a study of shared clonotypes between healthy human individuals. TCRdb's copy holds only in-frame clones and misses some; the assay was immunoSEQ multiplex PCR. The sample yields more than 2 million clones, approximately 94% seen once. Sequencing used naive CD8+ T cells sorted from blood. The receptors shown here come from a man aged 18 to 35 in good health. CDR3s include the opening cysteine and the closing phenylalanine or tryptophan. The D gene is left open where the match is weak. Some rows have no size entry. The others give once, few or many, or a class for an expanded clone.

NA	TRBD1	TRBV9	TRBJ1-2	TGTGCCAGCAGCGAGGACAGGGTCCATGGCTACACCTTC	CASSEDRVHGYTF
NA	NA	TRBV19	TRBJ1-5	TGTGCCAGTAGCCCGGGTGGGGAGGGCAATCAGCCCCAGCATTTT	CASSPGGEGNQPQHF
NA	TRBD2	TRBV9	TRBJ2-1	TGTGCCAGCAGCGTAGATGGGACTAGTTCCGATGAGCAGTTCTTC	CASSVDGTSSDEQFF
NA	NA	TRBV10-3	TRBJ1-1	TGTGCCATCAGTGGAACGTTTGCAGGACTGAACACTGAAGCTTTCTTT	CAISGTFAGLNTEAFF
once	NA	TRBV7-9	TRBJ1-2	TGTGCCAGCAGCCCCGGGGACCTTTATGGCTACACCTTC	CASSPGDLYGYTF
NA	NA	TRBV13	TRBJ2-2	TGTGCCAGCGGGGCACCGGTTAAGCACACCGGGGAGCTGTTTTTT	CASGAPVKHTGELFF
NA	NA	TRBV13	TRBJ2-5	TGTGCCAGCAGCCCTACGGCCGAAGAGACCCAGTACTTC	CASSPTAEETQYF
NA	TRBD1	TRBV19	TRBJ1-6	TGTGCCAGTAGTGTCGGACAGGGAAATTCACCCCTCCACTTT	CASSVGQGNSPLHF
NA	NA	TRBV7-9	TRBJ2-5	TGTGCCAGCAGCCCTACCGCGGGGGCGCAGGAGACCCAGTACTTC	CASSPTAGAQETQYF
few	NA	TRBV5-6	TRBJ2-2	TGTGCCAGCAGCTTGGCCGGGGGAAAGACCGGGGAGCTGTTTTTT	CASSLAGGKTGELFF
NA	NA	TRBV27	TRBJ1-2	TGTGCCAGCAGTTATCTTATCGGGGGGAACTATGGCTACACCTTC	CASSYLIGGNYGYTF
NA	NA	TRBV7-9	TRBJ2-6	TGTGCCAGCAGCTTAACCGTAGGACCTTCTGGGGCCAACGTCCTGACTTTC	CASSLTVGPSGANVLTF
NA	NA	TRBV27	TRBJ1-5	TGTGCCAGCAGTCAGAGGGTAGGTCGTAATCAGCCCCAGCATTTT	CASSQRVGRNQPQHF
NA	NA	TRBV7-6	TRBJ2-3	TGTGCCAGCAGCCACTCGACTGGCACAGATACGCAGTATTTT	CASSHSTGTDTQYF
NA	NA	TRBV7-6	TRBJ2-3	TGTGCCAGCAGCCAACCCGATCCGGATACGCAGTATTTT	CASSQPDPDTQYF
NA	NA	TRBV28	TRBJ1-5	TGTGCCAGCAGTTTACTTACAGGGTCTGGACAGCCCCAGCATTTT	CASSLLTGSGQPQHF
NA	NA	TRBV6-5	TRBJ1-2	TGTGCCAGCAGTTCCCTCAGCTATGGCTACACCTTC	CASSSLSYGYTF
NA	TRBD1	TRBV28	TRBJ1-5	TGTGCCAGCAGTCCAACAGGGGAGGTTCAGCCCCAGCATTTT	CASSPTGEVQPQHF
NA	NA	TRBV27	TRBJ2-7	TGTGCCAGCAGCCCAACTAGAACCTACGAGCAGTACTTC	CASSPTRTYEQYF
NA	NA	TRBV7-8	TRBJ2-1	TGTGCCAGCAGTTCCGGGTTGGCAGGGGGTAGCAGCGGGCCTTACAATGAGCAGTTCTTC	CASSSGLAGGSSGPYNEQFF
NA	NA	TRBV5-5	TRBJ1-2	TGTGCCAGCAGCTCCGGGGACACCTACTATGGCTACACCTTC	CASSSGDTYYGYTF
NA	NA	TRBV2	TRBJ1-5	TGTGCCAGCGACGGACAGAAGGGCAATCAGCCCCAGCATTTT	CASDGQKGNQPQHF
NA	TRBD1	TRBV30	TRBJ1-2	TGTGCCTGGAGTGTAGAGTCAACGACAGGGTGGGATGGCTACACCTTC	CAWSVESTTGWDGYTF
NA	NA	TRBV29-1	TRBJ2-7	TGCAGCGTCGAGGACACCTACGAGCAGTACTTC	CSVEDTYEQYF
NA	NA	TRBV30	TRBJ2-3	TGTGCCTGGAGAGGTGGAGATACGCAGTATTTT	CAWRGGDTQYF
NA	TRBD1	TRBV19	TRBJ2-1	TGTGCCAGCCACGGGACAGGGGGAGGAAATGAGCAGTTCTTC	CASHGTGGGNEQFF
once	NA	TRBV4-1	TRBJ2-7	TGCGCCAGCAGCCCCCTACCGGGGGTAGACTACGAGCAGTACTTC	CASSPLPGVDYEQYF
NA	NA	TRBV4-3	TRBJ1-4	TGCGCCAGCAGCCAAGCAAGGGTTGTGTATGAAAAACTGTTTTTT	CASSQARVVYEKLFF
NA	NA	TRBV7-6	TRBJ2-1	TGTGCCAGCAGCTTAGGATTTGATGAGCAGTTCTTC	CASSLGFDEQFF
NA	TRBD2	TRBV5-1	TRBJ2-7	TGCGCCAGCAGCGTACTGCCCTCTAGCGGAGGATTAACCTACGAGCAGTACTTC	CASSVLPSSGGLTYEQYF
few	TRBD1	TRBV4-1	TRBJ2-7	TGCGCCAGCAGCCTACGGACAGGGCCCTACGAGCAGTACTTC	CASSLRTGPYEQYF
NA	TRBD1	TRBV9	TRBJ2-1	TGTGCCAGCAGCCGGACAGGGGCTAGCTCCTACAATGAGCAGTTCTTC	CASSRTGASSYNEQFF
NA	NA	TRBV7-9	TRBJ2-1	TGTGCCAGCAGCGAGGCAGGCCTTGGGGGGAATGAGCAGTTCTTC	CASSEAGLGGNEQFF
NA	NA	TRBV5-8	TRBJ2-1	TGTGCCAGCAGCTTGGTCCCACTCGGGGTTGAGCAGTTCTTC	CASSLVPLGVEQFF
NA	TRBD1	TRBV7-8	TRBJ2-5	TGTGCCAGCAGCACAGGGGACAGCAAAGAGACCCAGTACTTC	CASSTGDSKETQYF
NA	NA	TRBV7-8	TRBJ2-7	TGTGCCAGCAGATCGACAGTCTCCGAGCAGTACTTC	CASRSTVSEQYF
NA	NA	TRBV7-9	TRBJ1-1	TGTGCCAGCAGCTTAACAGTTGAAGCTTTCTTT	CASSLTVEAFF
NA	TRBD1	TRBV10-3	TRBJ1-2	TGTGCCAGCACAGGGGTCCCGTCCTACGGCTACACCTTC	CASTGVPSYGYTF
NA	NA	TRBV10-1	TRBJ2-7	TGCGCCAGCAGTGAGCCTGGCAGCTACGAGCAGTACTTC	CASSEPGSYEQYF
NA	NA	TRBV6-5	TRBJ2-7	TGTGCCAGCAGTTCAGGGAATCTCCACGAGCAGTACTTC	CASSSGNLHEQYF
NA	TRBD1	TRBV5-5	TRBJ1-1	TGTGCCAGCAGCTTGTCGGGACAGGGCACTGAAGCTTTCTTT	CASSLSGQGTEAFF
NA	TRBD2	TRBV7-9	TRBJ2-1	TGTGCCAGCAGTTCACGACTAGCGGGGGACAATGAGCAGTTCTTC	CASSSRLAGDNEQFF